The T cell receptor (beta chain) under discussion was sequenced for a study of CD8 T cells in ankylosing spondylitis. Each TCR beta library was made by quantitative 5'-RACE that incorporated molecular barcodes. TCRdb fed the 5' RACE reads into MiXCR, producing one record per CDR3 protein. The table has about 90,000 distinct CDR3 sequences, around 30% seen once. Points from the study as a whole: With a CD8+ phenotype, disease-linked clones were relatively rare in peripheral blood. Blood of patients with ankylosing spondylitis appeared to be characterized by a TCR beta motif of several highly homologous variants. Significant enrichment of disease-linked clones was reported in matched ankylosing spondylitis synovial fluid.

In germline, CDR1 is SQVTM, CDR2 ANQGSEA. The CDR3 covers 12 residues. V was cut by 5 bases and J by 6 bases, with 13 bases left in between. This clonotype was seen at least ten times. Its specificity is not known. The TCR was taken from a male donor with ankylosing spondylitis or in good health (not recorded which). The J gene is TRBJ1-2, the V gene TRBV29-1; D perhaps matches TRBD1 (5 bases). Sequenced input: blood, either unsorted or a sorted T cell fraction (not recorded which). The CDR3 reads CSVRQGVDGYTF. CDR3 nucleotide sequence: TGCAGCGTTCGGCAGGGTGTCGATGGCTACACCTTC. Looking up the rest from reference TRBV29-1 and TRBJ1-2 gives the full variable domain: SAVISQKPSRDICQRGTSLTIQCQVDSQVTMMFWYRQQPGQSLTLIATANQGSEATYESGFVIDKFPISRPNLTFSTLTVSNMSPEDSSIYLCSVRQGVDGYTFGSGTRLTVV.